Shown below are 3 T cell receptor beta chains from a single sample sequenced in a study of neurological immune-mediated disorders (dated by TCRdb to the late 2010s). The library was made by 5' RACE. Sequencing was performed on an Illumina HiSeq 2500. TCRdb trimmed the raw reads at Q25, called clones with MiXCR and kept productive beta chains. Rows with a matching CDR3 protein are joined into one entry that keeps the most common DNA and genes. Within this sample are around 100,000 distinct CDR3 sequences, with 9.5% to 14% of them counted one time only. The ten largest clonotypes hold about 3% of the sample. This specimen's time point label, per the study, means: longitudinal time-point 3. The sequenced material came from PBMCs. The receptor source for this set is a female donor with HTLV-1-associated myelopathy (HAM/TSP).

In its sample, this clonotype ranks as medium-sized. This rearrangement joins TRBV10-2 to TRBJ1-4; no definite D call. V lost 8 bases, J lost 3 bases, and 13 bases lay in between. The V gene's germline CDR1 is WSHSY and CDR2 SAAADI. CDR3 size: 14 residues. The CDR3 reads CASGSLNANEKLFF. In DNA form, the CDR3 reads TGCGCCAGCGGGTCCCTGAACGCTAATGAAAAACTGTTTTTT.

This sequence joins TRBV5-1 and TRBJ2-7; 7 bases are a match to TRBD1. CDR1 SGHRS and CDR2 YFSETQ come from the germline V gene. V lost 2 bases and J lost 1; bases outside the gene matches: 15. The CDR3 totals 18 residues. The CDR3 region has the DNA TGCGCCAGCAGCTTAGGTATCACAGGGGTTCCCGTGTCCTACGAGCAGTACTTC. Residues: CASSLGITGVPVSYEQYF.

This clonotype was seen repeatedly, ten times or more. The CDR3 region is CASSYEGLAGGPTDTQYF. The CDR3 nucleotides are TGCGCCAGCAGCTATGAGGGATTAGCGGGGGGGCCGACAGATACGCAGTATTTT. This sequence joins TRBV5-1 and TRBJ2-3; 11 positions match TRBD2. CDR1 is SGHRS, CDR2 YFSETQ, per germline. The CDR3 is 18 residues long. The junction had 12 bases not matched to a gene; V was cut back by 3 bases and J by 3 bases. Full variable domain (outside the CDR3, taken from reference TRBV5-1 and TRBJ2-3): KAGVTQTPRYLIKTRGQQVTLSCSPISGHRSVSWYQQTPGQGLQFLFEYFSETQRNKGNFPGRFSGRQFSNSRSEMNVSTLELGDSALYLCASSYEGLAGGPTDTQYFGPGTRLTVL.